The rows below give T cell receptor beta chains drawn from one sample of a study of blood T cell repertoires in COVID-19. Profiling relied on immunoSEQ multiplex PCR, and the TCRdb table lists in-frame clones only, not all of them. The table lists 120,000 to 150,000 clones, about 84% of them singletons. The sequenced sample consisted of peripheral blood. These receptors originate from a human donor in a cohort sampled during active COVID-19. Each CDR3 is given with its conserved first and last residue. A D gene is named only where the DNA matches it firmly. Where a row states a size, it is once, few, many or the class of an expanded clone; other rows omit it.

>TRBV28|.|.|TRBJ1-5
CASLPWGQDSNQPQHF
TGTGCCAGCCTACCATGGGGGCAGGATAGCAATCAGCCCCAGCATTTT
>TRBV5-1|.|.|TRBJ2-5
CASSPTGTPQETQYF
TGCGCCAGCAGCCCAACCGGGACTCCTCAAGAGACCCAGTACTTC
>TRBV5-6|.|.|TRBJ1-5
CASSLDAGPNQPQHF
TGTGCCAGCAGCTTGGACGCAGGGCCCAATCAGCCCCAGCATTTT
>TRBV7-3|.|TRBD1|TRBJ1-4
CASSSLEQGALQFEKLFF
TGTGCCAGCAGCTCCCTTGAGCAGGGGGCGCTTCAGTTCGAAAAACTGTTTTTT
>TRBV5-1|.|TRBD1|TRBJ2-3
CASKAQGQGMNTQYF
TGCGCCAGCAAGGCGCAGGGACAGGGCATGAATACGCAGTATTTT
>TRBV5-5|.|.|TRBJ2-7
CASSLGQAISYEQYF
TGTGCCAGCAGCTTGGGACAGGCAATCTCCTACGAGCAGTACTTC
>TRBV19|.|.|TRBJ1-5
CASSIGSKTLRNQPQHF
TGTGCCAGTAGTATAGGATCTAAAACCTTGAGAAATCAGCCCCAGCATTTT
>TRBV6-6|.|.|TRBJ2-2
CASDREYTGELFF
TGTGCCAGCGATAGGGAGTACACCGGGGAGCTGTTTTTT
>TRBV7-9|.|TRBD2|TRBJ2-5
CASSLGGLAGDQETQYF
TGTGCCAGCAGCTTAGGGGGACTAGCGGGGGATCAAGAGACCCAGTACTTC
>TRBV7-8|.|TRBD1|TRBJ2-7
CASSLEAGGYEQYF
TGTGCCAGCAGCTTAGAGGCAGGGGGCTACGAGCAGTACTTC
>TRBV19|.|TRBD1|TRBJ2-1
CASTVGTGPYNEQFF
TGTGCCAGTACTGTGGGGACAGGGCCCTACAATGAGCAGTTCTTC
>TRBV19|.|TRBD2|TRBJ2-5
CASSSSGAETQYF
TGTGCCAGTAGTAGCAGCGGGGCAGAGACCCAGTACTTC
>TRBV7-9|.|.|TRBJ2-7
CASSLSRYEQYF
TGTGCCAGCAGCTTATCCCGCTACGAGCAGTACTTC
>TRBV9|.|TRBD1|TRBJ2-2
CASSVGVRGRLLGELFF
TGTGCCAGCAGCGTAGGTGTAAGGGGGCGCCTCCTCGGGGAGCTGTTTTTT
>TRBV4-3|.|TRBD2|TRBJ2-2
CASSQGAGGNTGELFF
TGCGCCAGCAGCCAAGGAGCGGGGGGGAACACCGGGGAGCTGTTTTTT
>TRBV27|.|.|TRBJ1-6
CASSSGVGNSPLHF
TGTGCCAGCAGTTCCGGGGTAGGTAATTCACCCCTCCACTTT
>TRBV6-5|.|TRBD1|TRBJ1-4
CASSYSWDRAEKLFF
TGTGCCAGCAGTTACTCGTGGGACAGGGCGGAAAAACTGTTTTTT
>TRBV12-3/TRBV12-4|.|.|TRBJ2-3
CASTRKDTQYF
TGTGCCAGCACCAGGAAAGATACGCAGTATTTT
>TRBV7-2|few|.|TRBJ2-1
CASSLGRYNEQFF
TGTGCCAGCAGCTTAGGCAGATACAATGAGCAGTTCTTC